Listed below are T cell receptor beta chains from one sample, sequenced in a study of cytomegalovirus exposure and HLA in healthy donors. Sequenced by immunoSEQ multiplex PCR; TCRdb stores in-frame clones only, minus some. The sample includes nearly 110,000 clones, 71% seen only once; the top ten take 2.8%. The sequenced material came from PBMCs. All receptors derive from a female donor in good health and CMV-seronegative. The CDR3 runs from the conserved cysteine through the conserved F or W. The D gene is left open where the match is weak. For some rows the clone size is stated as once, few or many, or as a class when expanded; others skip it.

D: NA; J: TRBJ1-5; size: NA; V: TRBV28; CDR3: CASRTTAVISQPQHF; DNA: TGTGCCAGCAGAACCACAGCGGTCATTAGTCAGCCCCAGCATTTT
D: NA; J: TRBJ2-7; size: NA; V: TRBV29-1; CDR3: CSVGRTGAYEQYF; DNA: TGCAGCGTCGGGAGAACAGGAGCCTACGAGCAGTACTTC
D: NA; J: TRBJ2-3; size: NA; V: TRBV7-8; CDR3: CASSLSEASDTQYF; DNA: TGTGCCAGCAGCTTAAGCGAGGCGTCGGATACGCAGTATTTT
D: TRBD2; J: TRBJ2-2; size: NA; V: TRBV19; CDR3: CASIRDYSSGELFF; DNA: TGTGCCAGTATCCGGGACTACTCCAGCGGGGAGCTGTTTTTT
D: TRBD1; J: TRBJ2-2; size: NA; V: TRBV7-3; CDR3: CASSPTGRTGELFF; DNA: TGTGCCAGCAGCCCGACAGGGCGCACCGGGGAGCTGTTTTTT
D: NA; J: TRBJ1-2; size: NA; V: TRBV4-2; CDR3: CASSQEGGSNYGYTF; DNA: TGTGCCAGCAGCCAAGAGGGAGGATCTAACTATGGCTACACCTTC
D: TRBD2; J: TRBJ2-7; size: few; V: TRBV28; CDR3: CASSRTSGRAYEQYF; DNA: TGTGCCAGCAGTCGGACTAGCGGGAGGGCCTACGAGCAGTACTTC
D: TRBD1; J: TRBJ1-4; size: many; V: TRBV7-9; CDR3: CASSAGQGIGKLFF; DNA: TGTGCCAGCAGCGCGGGACAGGGGATAGGAAAACTGTTTTTT
D: TRBD2; J: TRBJ2-7; size: NA; V: TRBV5-1; CDR3: CASSWTSGNTYEQYF; DNA: TGCGCCAGCAGCTGGACTAGCGGGAACACCTACGAGCAGTACTTC
D: NA; J: TRBJ2-7; size: few; V: TRBV2; CDR3: CASALGGGTDYEQYF; DNA: TGTGCCAGCGCCCTAGGGGGCGGGACCGATTACGAGCAGTACTTC
D: NA; J: TRBJ1-5; size: NA; V: TRBV18; CDR3: CASSQDTTQPQHF; DNA: TGTGCCAGCTCACAGGACACAACACAGCCCCAGCATTTT
D: NA; J: TRBJ1-1; size: few; V: TRBV7-2; CDR3: CASSSTGFTEAFF; DNA: TGTGCCAGCAGCTCTACAGGGTTCACTGAAGCTTTCTTT